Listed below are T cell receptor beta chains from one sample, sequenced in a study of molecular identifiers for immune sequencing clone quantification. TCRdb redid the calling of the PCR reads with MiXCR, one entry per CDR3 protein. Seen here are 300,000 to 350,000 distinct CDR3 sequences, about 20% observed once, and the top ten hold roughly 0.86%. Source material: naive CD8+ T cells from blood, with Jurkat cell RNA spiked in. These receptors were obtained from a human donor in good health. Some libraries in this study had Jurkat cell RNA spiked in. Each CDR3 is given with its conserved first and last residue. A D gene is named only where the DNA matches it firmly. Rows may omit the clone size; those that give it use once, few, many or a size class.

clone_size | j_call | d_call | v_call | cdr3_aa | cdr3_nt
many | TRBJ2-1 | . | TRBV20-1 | CSARTSSDYNEQFF | TGCAGTGCTAGAACCTCTAGCGACTACAATGAGCAGTTCTTC
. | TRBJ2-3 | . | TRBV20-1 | CSAQQLPSTDTQYF | TGCAGTGCCCAACAACTTCCAAGTACAGATACGCAGTATTTT
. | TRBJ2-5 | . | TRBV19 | CASSPGLSRGTQETQYF | TGTGCCAGTAGCCCGGGACTCAGTAGGGGGACCCAAGAGACCCAGTACTTC
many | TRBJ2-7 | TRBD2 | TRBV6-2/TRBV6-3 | CASSYSARTSVSYEQYF | TGTGCCAGCAGTTACTCGGCCCGGACTAGCGTCTCCTACGAGCAGTACTTC
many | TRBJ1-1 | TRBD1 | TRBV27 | CASSLGAGGAVEAFF | TGTGCCAGCAGTCTAGGAGCAGGGGGGGCTGTGGAGGCTTTCTTT
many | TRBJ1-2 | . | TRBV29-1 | CSVESPAYGYTF | TGCAGCGTTGAGAGTCCGGCCTATGGCTACACCTTC
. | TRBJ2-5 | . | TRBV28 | CASSLDFGVQETQYF | TGTGCCAGCAGTTTGGATTTCGGCGTACAAGAGACCCAGTACTTC
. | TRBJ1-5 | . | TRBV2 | CASKGSIAKQPQHF | TGTGCCAGTAAAGGGAGTATAGCAAAACAGCCCCAGCATTTT
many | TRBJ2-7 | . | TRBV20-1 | CSASRRSPSHEQYF | TGCAGTGCTAGTAGGCGTAGTCCTTCCCACGAGCAGTACTTC
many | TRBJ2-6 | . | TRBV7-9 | CASIPGRGVRANVLTF | TGTGCCAGCATCCCCGGCAGGGGTGTCAGGGCCAACGTCCTGACTTTC
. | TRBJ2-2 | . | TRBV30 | CAWSVRVTGELFF | TGTGCCTGGAGTGTGAGGGTCACCGGGGAGCTGTTTTTT
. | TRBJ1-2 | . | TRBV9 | CASSTRAYGYTF | TGTGCCAGCAGCACCAGAGCCTATGGCTACACCTTC
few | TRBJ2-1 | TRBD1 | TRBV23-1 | CASSQSGRGLNEQFF | TGCGCCAGCAGTCAATCGGGCAGGGGGCTAAATGAGCAGTTCTTC
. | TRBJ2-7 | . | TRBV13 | CASSPGYPAYEQYF | TGTGCCAGCAGCCCCGGATATCCAGCCTACGAGCAGTACTTC
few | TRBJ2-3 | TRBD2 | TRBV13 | CASSEKLAGGHTSTDTQYF | TGTGCCAGCAGTGAAAAACTAGCGGGGGGCCATACTAGCACAGATACGCAGTATTTT
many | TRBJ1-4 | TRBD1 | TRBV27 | CASSSGGTNEKLFF | TGTGCCAGCAGCTCAGGGGGTACTAATGAAAAACTGTTTTTT
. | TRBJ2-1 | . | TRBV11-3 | CASSSGTYPGSYNEQFF | TGTGCCAGCAGCTCCGGGACTTACCCTGGTTCCTACAATGAGCAGTTCTTC
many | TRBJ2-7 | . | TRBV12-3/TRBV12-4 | CASSLAGIEQYF | TGTGCCAGCAGTTTGGCCGGGATCGAGCAGTACTTC